A single sample is the source of the 5 T cell receptor beta chains below, sequenced in a study of blood T cell dynamics during melanoma immunotherapy. Some clones are missing from TCRdb's copy, which holds only in-frame ones; the method was immunoSEQ multiplex PCR. Found here are 25,000 to 30,000 clones, approximately 88% of them singletons; the top ten hold about 9.4%. Described time point: week 3, after first cycle of checkpoint inhibitor. Source: blood, taken from a patient treated with checkpoint blockade. The receptor source for this set is a human donor with melanoma.

In this sample, this clone turned up once. The genes are TRBV28 and TRBJ1-2; a weak D match, TRBD1 (5 bases). V was cut by 3 bases and J by 1 base, with 9 bases left in between. Per germline, CDR1 MDHEN and CDR2 SYDVKM. This CDR3 comprises 14 residues. The CDR3 spells CASSFPQGNYGYTF. The DNA of the CDR3 is TGTGCCAGCAGTTTCCCGCAGGGTAACTATGGCTACACCTTC.

The chain links TRBV28 to TRBJ2-2, with D unresolved. The V end was cut by 3 bases, the J end by 9 bases, with 11 bases between. The CDR3 has 13 residues. Germline V gene lookup returns CDR1 MDHEN and CDR2 SYDVKM. CDR3 protein: CASSLPSARELFF. The CDR3 DNA reads TGTGCCAGCAGTTTGCCCAGCGCTAGGGAGCTGTTTTTT. The full variable domain, its missing parts supplied by reference TRBV28 and TRBJ2-2, is DVKVTQSSRYLVKRTGEKVFLECVQDMDHENMFWYRQDPGLGLRLIYFSYDVKMKEKGDIPEGYSVSREKKERFSLILESASTNQTSMYLCASSLPSARELFFGEGSRLTVL.

The V gene is TRBV6-1, the J gene TRBJ2-7; a weak D match, TRBD1 (5 bases). Looked up from germline, CDR1 is MNHNS and CDR2 is SASEGT. The CDR3 runs to 12 residues. Trimming shortened V by 6 bases and J by 3 bases, and 9 bases separated the two germline ends. The CDR3 sequence is CASSITGYEQYF. CDR3 DNA sequence: TGTGCCAGCAGCATCACAGGCTACGAGCAGTACTTC.

The chain joins TRBV20-1 to TRBJ2-1; the match to TRBD2 covers 7 bases. The CDR3 extends over 11 amino acids. Germline CDR1 DFQATT, CDR2 SNEGSKA (reference sequence). CDR3 loop: CRPGGGNEQFF. CDR3 in DNA: TGCAGGCCGGGCGGGGGCAATGAGCAGTTCTTC.

The chain joins TRBV4-2 to TRBJ2-2, with 10 bases aligning to TRBD1. Looked up from germline, CDR1 is LGHNA and CDR2 is YNFKEQ. V dropped 1 base and J dropped 3; count of bases not matched to a gene: 2. This CDR3 has 16 amino acids. CDR3 sequence (DNA): TGTGCCAGCAGCCAAGGGGGACAGGGGTACACCGGGGAGCTGTTTTTT. Protein product: CASSQGGQGYTGELFF.